The next 13 T cell receptor beta chains were all read from a single sample in a study of shared clonotypes between healthy human individuals. The repertoire was sequenced with immunoSEQ multiplex PCR; TCRdb's copy has only in-frame clones and lacks some. Here the sample spans over 850,000 clones, more than 75% being singletons. Source material: memory CD4+ T cells from PBMCs. Noted subset: CD45RA-negative fraction. These receptors were collected from a man between 18 and 35 years old in good health. Some clones in this sample may be carry-over from other donors' samples.

This sequence joins TRBV6-1 and TRBJ2-7, with D hard to call. CDR1 MNHNS and CDR2 SASEGT come from the germline V gene. V gave up 2 bases and J gave up 1 base, with 12 bases separating them. The CDR3 has 15 amino acids. CDR3 in amino acids: CASSEFLGRSYEQYF. The CDR3 DNA reads as TGTGCCAGCAGTGAATTTCTGGGCAGGTCCTACGAGCAGTACTTC.

The genes are TRBV5-4 and TRBJ2-7; D tentatively fits TRBD1 or TRBD2 (5 bases each). V shed 0 bases and J shed 7 bases, with 17 bases lying between them. The length of the CDR3 is 15 residues. Per the germline V gene, CDR1 is SGHNT and CDR2 is YYREEE (reference sequence). In DNA form, the CDR3 reads TGTGCCAGCAGCTTGGGGGGCGGCAGTCCGGGGGAGCAGTACTTC. Protein sequence: CASSLGGGSPGEQYF.

Details on this clone: Other DNA variants within this sample encode the same CDR3. This sequence joins TRBV18 and TRBJ1-1; D gene uncertain. Trimming took off 6 bases at V and 0 bases at J, with 8 bases between the two ends. From germline, CDR1 is KGHSH and CDR2 LQKENI. The CDR3 loop spans 13 amino acids. The CDR3 region is CASSPGMNTEAFF. In DNA, the CDR3 is TGTGCCAGCTCCCCCGGGATGAACACTGAAGCTTTCTTT.

V gene TRBV27 combines with J gene TRBJ1-1, with D uncertain. CDR1 is MNHEY and CDR2 is SMNVEV in the germline V gene (reference sequence). V lost 11 bases and J lost 10, with 26 bases in between. CDR3 length: 14 residues. The CDR3 region is CACRGIAQATGAFF. The CDR3 DNA reads TGTGCCTGCCGCGGGATCGCCCAAGCTACGGGAGCTTTCTTT.

The table lists this clone with a few counts. V is TRBV30 and J is TRBJ1-5; D is perhaps TRBD1 (5 bases). Deletions cut 1 base from V and 6 bases from J, with 10 bases between. There are 13 residues in the CDR3. Germline lookup yields CDR1 GTSNPN and CDR2 SVGIG (reference sequence). Written as DNA, the CDR3 is TGTGCCTGGAGTGAAGCAGGGAGTCAGCCCCAGCATTTT. Translated: CAWSEAGSQPQHF.

This rearrangement joins TRBV19 to TRBJ1-3, with 9 nucleotides matching TRBD1. Germline V lookup: CDR1 LNHDA, CDR2 SQIVND (reference sequence). J was trimmed by 4 bases and V by 4 bases; bases with no gene match: 5. This CDR3 is 15 amino acids long. The CDR3 loop is CASSTDRGFGNTIYF. CDR3 DNA sequence: TGTGCCAGTAGTACGGACAGGGGATTCGGAAACACCATATATTTT.

The V and J genes are TRBV6-5 and TRBJ1-1; D not resolved. V was cut by 6 bases and J by 10 bases, with 18 bases left in between. The V gene's germline CDR1 is MNHEY and CDR2 SVGAGI. This CDR3 has 13 amino acids. CDR3: CASRKSSPPLAFF. The CDR3 DNA follows: TGTGCCAGCAGGAAATCGAGCCCCCCACTAGCTTTCTTT.

Here the CDR3 reads CASRGSVGQGAPAYGYTF. As DNA, the CDR3 is TGTGCCAGCAGGGGCTCGGTTGGACAGGGGGCTCCTGCCTATGGCTACACCTTC. The V gene is TRBV7-9, the J gene TRBJ1-2; TRBD1 matches at 11 bases. V was clipped by 6 bases and J by 4 bases; unmatched bases: 16. Germline V gene data show CDR1 as SEHNR and CDR2 as FQNEAQ (reference sequence). The CDR3 is 18 residues long.

This clone was picked up many times. The V call is TRBV9, the J call TRBJ2-7, with D possibly being TRBD1 or TRBD2 (5 bases each). V was shortened by 0 bases and J by 5 bases, with 18 bases between the two germline ends. The germline gives CDR1 SGDLS, CDR2 YYNGEE. The CDR3 runs 16 residues. CDR3 bases: TGTGCCAGCAGCGTAGCTGGTGGGACCCCAACCCACGAGCAGTACTTC. Protein sequence: CASSVAGGTPTHEQYF.

Many counts were recorded for this clone. The chain carries TRBV5-4 and TRBJ2-7, with D possibly matching TRBD2 (5 bases). With 4 bases removed from V and 4 bases from J, the gap between germline ends came to 18 bases. CDR3 size: 15 residues. CDR1 is SGHNT and CDR2 is YYREEE in the germline V gene (reference sequence). CDR3 DNA sequence: TGTGCCAGCAGCACCAAACTCGGGGTCACATACGAGCAGTACTTC. Residues: CASSTKLGVTYEQYF.

The J gene is TRBJ2-1, the V gene TRBV27; D remains ambiguous. This CDR3 is 10 amino acids long. Between the trimmed V and J ends, which lost 7 bases and 14 bases, there was a span of 12 bases. Germline V gene lookup returns CDR1 MNHEY and CDR2 SMNVEV (reference sequence). This CDR3 is CASIFPKEFF. The CDR3 bases are TGTGCCAGCATATTCCCTAAGGAGTTCTTC.

The genes are TRBV6-1 and TRBJ2-7; no clear D gene. With 6 bases removed from V and 0 bases from J, the gap between germline ends came to 12 bases. This CDR3 is 14 amino acids long. Germline-derived CDR1 and CDR2 are MNHNS and SASEGT. CDR3: CASSQDIFSYEQYF. The DNA of the CDR3 is TGTGCCAGCAGCCAAGACATTTTCTCCTACGAGCAGTACTTC.

V gene TRBV5-1 combines with J gene TRBJ2-2, with D perhaps matching TRBD1 (5 bases). From germline, CDR1 is SGHRS and CDR2 YFSETQ. V lost 5 bases and J 0 bases, leaving 8 bases between the germline ends. This CDR3 contains 14 residues. As DNA, the CDR3 is TGCGCCAGCAGGACGGACACGAACACCGGGGAGCTGTTTTTT. Translating gives CASRTDTNTGELFF. Full variable domain (missing parts from reference TRBV5-1 and TRBJ2-2): KAGVTQTPRYLIKTRGQQVTLSCSPISGHRSVSWYQQTPGQGLQFLFEYFSETQRNKGNFPGRFSGRQFSNSRSEMNVSTLELGDSALYLCASRTDTNTGELFFGEGSRLTVL.